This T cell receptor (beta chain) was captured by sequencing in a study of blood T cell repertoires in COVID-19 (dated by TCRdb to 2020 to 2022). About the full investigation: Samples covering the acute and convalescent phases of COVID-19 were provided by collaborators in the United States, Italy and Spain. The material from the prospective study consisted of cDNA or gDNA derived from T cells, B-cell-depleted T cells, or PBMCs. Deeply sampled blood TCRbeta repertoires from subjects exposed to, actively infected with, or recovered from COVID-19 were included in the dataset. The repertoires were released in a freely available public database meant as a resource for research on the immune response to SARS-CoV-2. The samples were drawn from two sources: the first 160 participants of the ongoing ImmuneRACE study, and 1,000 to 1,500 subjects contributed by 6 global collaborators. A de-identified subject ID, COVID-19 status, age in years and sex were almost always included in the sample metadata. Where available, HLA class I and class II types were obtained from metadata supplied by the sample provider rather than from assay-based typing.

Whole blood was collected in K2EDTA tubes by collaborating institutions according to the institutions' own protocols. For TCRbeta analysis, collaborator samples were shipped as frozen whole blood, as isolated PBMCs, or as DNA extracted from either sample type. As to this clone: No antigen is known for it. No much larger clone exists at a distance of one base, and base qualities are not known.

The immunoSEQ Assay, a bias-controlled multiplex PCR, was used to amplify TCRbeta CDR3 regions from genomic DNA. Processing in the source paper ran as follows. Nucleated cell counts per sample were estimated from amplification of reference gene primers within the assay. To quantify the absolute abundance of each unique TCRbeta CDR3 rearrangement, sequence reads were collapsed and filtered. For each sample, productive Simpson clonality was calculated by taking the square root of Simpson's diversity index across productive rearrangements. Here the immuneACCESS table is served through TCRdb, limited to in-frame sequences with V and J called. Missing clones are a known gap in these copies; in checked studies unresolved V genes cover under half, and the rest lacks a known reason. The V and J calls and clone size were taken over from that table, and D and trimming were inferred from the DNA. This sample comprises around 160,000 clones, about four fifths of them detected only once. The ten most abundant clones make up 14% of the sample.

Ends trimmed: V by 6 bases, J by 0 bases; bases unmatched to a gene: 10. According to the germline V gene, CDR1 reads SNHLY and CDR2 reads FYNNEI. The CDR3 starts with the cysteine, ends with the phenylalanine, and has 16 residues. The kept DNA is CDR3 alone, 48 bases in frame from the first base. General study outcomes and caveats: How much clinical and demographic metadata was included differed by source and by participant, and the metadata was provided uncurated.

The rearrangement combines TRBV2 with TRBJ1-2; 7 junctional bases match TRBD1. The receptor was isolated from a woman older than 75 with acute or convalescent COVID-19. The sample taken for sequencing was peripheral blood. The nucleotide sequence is TGTGCCAGCAGCGATCCACAGGGGTGGGCTAACTATGGCTACACCTTC. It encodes CASSDPQGWANYGYTF.